One and the same sample provided the 10 T cell receptor beta chains below, sequenced in a study of CD8 T cells in ankylosing spondylitis. Broader study findings: In ankylosing spondylitis blood, a motif of several highly homologous TCR beta variants appeared characteristic.

The antigens of these receptors remain unknown. Each CDR3 protein gets one entry after TCRdb re-called the 5' RACE reads with MiXCR. The sample has roughly 90,000 distinct CDR3 sequences, roughly 9% seen once. The sample was blood, either unsorted or a sorted T cell fraction (not recorded which). The receptors derive from a male donor with ankylosing spondylitis.

This clonotype showed up just a few times. The chain has TRBV20-1 and TRBJ2-5; D possibly corresponds to TRBD2 (5 bases). Per germline, CDR1 DFQATT and CDR2 SNEGSKA (reference sequence). The V end lost 3 bases, the J end lost 5 bases, and 16 bases lay between the germline ends. The length of the CDR3 is 14 residues. CDR3 sequence (DNA): TGCAGTGCTAGGAGTGAGGGAGTTAGCGAGACCCAGTACTTC. It is translated as CSARSEGVSETQYF.

J is TRBJ2-7 and V is TRBV7-6; 8 positions match TRBD1. V trimming: 1 base; J trimming: 5 bases; junction bases outside the gene matches: 13. The CDR3 sequence is 17 residues long. The V gene's germline CDR1 is SGHVS and CDR2 FNYEAQ. Written as DNA, the CDR3 is TGTGCCAGCAGCTTAGATCCGCAAGGGACAGGAAAAAACGAGCAGTACTTC. Its translation: CASSLDPQGTGKNEQYF.

This clonotype came up many times. The rearrangement links TRBV13 to TRBJ2-1; 12 nucleotides line up with TRBD1. V lost 5 bases, J lost 6 bases, and 5 bases stayed unmatched. The V gene's germline CDR1 is PRHDT and CDR2 FYEKMQ (reference sequence). The CDR3 spans 15 residues. The CDR3 is CASSPGQGAGNEQFF. The CDR3 nucleotides read TGTGCCAGCAGCCCGGGACAGGGGGCAGGCAATGAGCAGTTCTTC.

This clonotype came up a few times. J is TRBJ2-7 and V is TRBV14; 7 nucleotides align to TRBD1. The CDR3 runs to 13 residues. V lost 6 bases, J lost 6 bases, and 8 bases stayed unmatched. The germline CDR1 and CDR2 sequences are SGHDN and FVKESK. The CDR3 nucleotides are TGTGCCAGCAGTAAGGACAGGTCATCCGAGCAGTACTTC. Translation: CASSKDRSSEQYF.

CDR3 loop: CASSPSNNEQFF. The CDR3 DNA is TGTGCCAGCAGCCCCAGTAATAATGAGCAGTTCTTC. The V call is TRBV9, the J call TRBJ2-1; D gene ambiguous. The CDR3 runs to 12 residues. CDR1 SGDLS and CDR2 YYNGEE come from the germline V gene. V shed 4 bases and J shed 7 bases, with 9 bases lying between them. Full variable domain (remainder filled in from reference TRBV9 and TRBJ2-1): DSGVTQTPKHLITATGQRVTLRCSPRSGDLSVYWYQQSLDQGLQFLIQYYNGEERAKGNILERFSAQQFPDLHSELNLSSLELGDSALYFCASSPSNNEQFFGPGTRLTVL.

In this sample, this clonotype turned up many times. The rearrangement links TRBV12-3 or TRBV12-4 to TRBJ2-1; 11 bases are a match to TRBD2. Trimming at V came to 6 bases and at J to 8 bases, leaving 12 bases not matched to a gene. This CDR3 spans 16 amino acids. The DNA of the CDR3 is TGTGCCAGCAGCCCGATAGCGGGAGGGGAACTGGATGAGCAGTTCTTC. Translation: CASSPIAGGELDEQFF.

This sequence joins TRBV19 and TRBJ2-6; D call uncertain. V was cut by 3 bases and J by 0 bases, with 6 bases left in between. The CDR3 runs 15 residues. Germline V CDR1 and CDR2: LNHDA, SQIVND (reference sequence). The CDR3 nucleotides read TGTGCCAGTAGTATCTTTCACTCTGGGGCCAACGTCCTGACTTTC. It yields the protein CASSIFHSGANVLTF.

The chain links TRBV11-2 to TRBJ2-7, with D perhaps matching TRBD1 (6 bases). CDR3 length: 15 residues. Germline loops: CDR1 SGHAT, CDR2 FQNNGV. Trimming cost V 6 bases and J 6 bases, with 21 bases left between them. The CDR3 loop reads CASRSTRGRVGEQYF. In DNA form, the CDR3 reads TGTGCCAGCAGATCAACTAGGGGGAGAGTAGGCGAGCAGTACTTC.

Only a few counts were recorded for this clonotype. The chain couples TRBV27 to TRBJ2-1; D assignment may be TRBD1 or TRBD2 (5 bases each). The length of the CDR3 is 13 residues. Between the trimmed V and J ends, which lost 11 bases and 3 bases, there was a span of 14 bases. Germline CDR1 reads MNHEY; CDR2 reads SMNVEV (reference sequence). CDR3 nucleotide sequence: TGTGCCTCCGGGGAGAGGGGCTACAATGAGCAGTTCTTC. Protein sequence: CASGERGYNEQFF.

Only a few counts were recorded for this clonotype. The chain couples TRBV27 to TRBJ1-2; 8 bases are a match to TRBD1. V dropped 3 bases and J dropped 7; count of bases not matched to a gene: 4. The germline V gene has CDR1 MNHEY and CDR2 SMNVEV (reference sequence). The CDR3 is 13 residues long. The CDR3 protein is CASSLAQGGGYTF. Written as DNA, the CDR3 is TGTGCCAGCAGTTTGGCACAGGGGGGTGGCTACACCTTC.